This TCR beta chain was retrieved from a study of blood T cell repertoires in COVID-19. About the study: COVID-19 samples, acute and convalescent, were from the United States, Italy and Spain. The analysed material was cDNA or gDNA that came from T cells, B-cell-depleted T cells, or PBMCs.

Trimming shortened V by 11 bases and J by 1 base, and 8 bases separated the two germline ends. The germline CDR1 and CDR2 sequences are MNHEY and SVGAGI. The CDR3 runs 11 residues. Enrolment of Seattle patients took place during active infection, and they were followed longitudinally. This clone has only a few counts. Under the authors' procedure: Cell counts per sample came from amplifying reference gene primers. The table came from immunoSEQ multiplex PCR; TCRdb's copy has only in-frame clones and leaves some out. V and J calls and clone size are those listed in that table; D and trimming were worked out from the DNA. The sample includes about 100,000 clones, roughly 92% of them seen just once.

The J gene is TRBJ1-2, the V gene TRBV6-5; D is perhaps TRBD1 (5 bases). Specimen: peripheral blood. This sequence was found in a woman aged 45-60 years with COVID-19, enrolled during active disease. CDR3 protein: CASTVNYGYTF. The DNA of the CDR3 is TGTGCCTCGACAGTTAACTATGGCTACACCTTC.